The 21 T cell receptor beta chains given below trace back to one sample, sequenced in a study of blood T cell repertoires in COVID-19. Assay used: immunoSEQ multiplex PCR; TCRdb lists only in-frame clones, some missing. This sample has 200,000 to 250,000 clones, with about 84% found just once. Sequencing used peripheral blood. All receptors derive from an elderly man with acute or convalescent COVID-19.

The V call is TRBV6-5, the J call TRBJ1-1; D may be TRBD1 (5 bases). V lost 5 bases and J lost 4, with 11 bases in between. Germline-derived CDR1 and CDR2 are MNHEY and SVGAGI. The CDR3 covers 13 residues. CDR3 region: CASSPQGGTEAFF. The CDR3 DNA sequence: TGTGCCAGCAGTCCCCAGGGTGGCACTGAAGCTTTCTTT.

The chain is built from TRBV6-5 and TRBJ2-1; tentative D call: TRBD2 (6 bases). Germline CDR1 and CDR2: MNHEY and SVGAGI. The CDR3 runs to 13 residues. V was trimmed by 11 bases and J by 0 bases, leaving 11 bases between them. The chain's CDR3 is CAVRGSSYNEQFF. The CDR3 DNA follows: TGTGCCGTGCGGGGCAGCTCCTACAATGAGCAGTTCTTC.

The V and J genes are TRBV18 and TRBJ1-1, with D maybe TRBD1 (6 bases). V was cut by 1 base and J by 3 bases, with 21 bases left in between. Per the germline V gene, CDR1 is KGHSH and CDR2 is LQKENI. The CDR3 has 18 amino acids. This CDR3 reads CASSPLGARGVVDTEAFF. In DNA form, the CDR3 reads TGTGCCAGCTCACCACTCGGGGCCAGGGGTGTAGTAGACACTGAAGCTTTCTTT.

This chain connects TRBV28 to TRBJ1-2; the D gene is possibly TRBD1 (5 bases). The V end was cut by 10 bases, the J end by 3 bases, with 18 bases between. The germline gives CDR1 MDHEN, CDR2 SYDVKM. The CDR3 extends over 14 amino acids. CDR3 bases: TGTGCCACGTGGGCGGGGGTGACCGACTATGGCTACACCTTC. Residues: CATWAGVTDYGYTF.

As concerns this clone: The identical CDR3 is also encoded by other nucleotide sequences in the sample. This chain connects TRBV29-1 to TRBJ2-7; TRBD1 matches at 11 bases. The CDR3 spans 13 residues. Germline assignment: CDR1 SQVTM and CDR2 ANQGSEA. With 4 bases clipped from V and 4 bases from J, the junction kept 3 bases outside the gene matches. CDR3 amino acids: CSVGGTGGYEQYF. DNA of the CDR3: TGCAGCGTTGGCGGGACAGGGGGATACGAGCAGTACTTC.

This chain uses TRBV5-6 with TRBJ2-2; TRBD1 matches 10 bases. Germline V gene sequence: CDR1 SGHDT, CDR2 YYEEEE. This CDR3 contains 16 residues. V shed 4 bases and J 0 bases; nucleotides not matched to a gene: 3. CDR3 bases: TGTGCCAGCAGCCGACAGGGGGCTTCGAACACCGGGGAGCTGTTTTTT. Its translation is CASSRQGASNTGELFF.

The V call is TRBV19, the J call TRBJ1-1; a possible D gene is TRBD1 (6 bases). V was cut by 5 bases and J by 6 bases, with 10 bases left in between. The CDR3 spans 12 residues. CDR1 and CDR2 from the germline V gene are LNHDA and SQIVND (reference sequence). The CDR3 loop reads CASSVQGAEAFF. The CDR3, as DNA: TGTGCCAGTAGTGTACAGGGTGCTGAAGCTTTCTTT.

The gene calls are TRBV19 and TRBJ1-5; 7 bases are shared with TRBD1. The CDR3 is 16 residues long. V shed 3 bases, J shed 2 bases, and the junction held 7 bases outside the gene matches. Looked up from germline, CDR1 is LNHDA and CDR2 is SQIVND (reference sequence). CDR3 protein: CASSIRQGGGNQPQHF. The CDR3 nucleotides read TGTGCCAGTAGTATCCGACAGGGAGGAGGCAATCAGCCCCAGCATTTT.

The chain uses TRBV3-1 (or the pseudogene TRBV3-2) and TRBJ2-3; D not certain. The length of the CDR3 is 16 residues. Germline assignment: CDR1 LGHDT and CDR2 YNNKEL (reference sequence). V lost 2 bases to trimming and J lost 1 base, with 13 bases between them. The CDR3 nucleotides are TGTGCCAGCAGCCAAATGAAGGCAGGCGGCACAGATACGCAGTATTTT. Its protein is CASSQMKAGGTDTQYF.

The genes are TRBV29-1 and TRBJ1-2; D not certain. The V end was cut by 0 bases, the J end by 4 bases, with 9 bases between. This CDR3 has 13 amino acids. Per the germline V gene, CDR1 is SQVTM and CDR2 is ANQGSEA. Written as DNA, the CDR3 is TGCAGCGTTGAAGATCGGACTGTCTATGGCTACACCTTC. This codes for CSVEDRTVYGYTF. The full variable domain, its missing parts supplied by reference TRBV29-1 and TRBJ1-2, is SAVISQKPSRDICQRGTSLTIQCQVDSQVTMMFWYRQQPGQSLTLIATANQGSEATYESGFVIDKFPISRPNLTFSTLTVSNMSPEDSSIYLCSVEDRTVYGYTFGSGTRLTVV.

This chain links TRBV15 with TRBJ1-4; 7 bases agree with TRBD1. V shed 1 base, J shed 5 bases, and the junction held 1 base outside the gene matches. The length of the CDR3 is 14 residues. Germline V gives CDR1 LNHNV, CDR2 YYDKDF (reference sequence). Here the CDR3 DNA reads TGTGCCACCAGCAGAGGGGGACAGAATGAAAAACTGTTTTTT. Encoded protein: CATSRGGQNEKLFF.

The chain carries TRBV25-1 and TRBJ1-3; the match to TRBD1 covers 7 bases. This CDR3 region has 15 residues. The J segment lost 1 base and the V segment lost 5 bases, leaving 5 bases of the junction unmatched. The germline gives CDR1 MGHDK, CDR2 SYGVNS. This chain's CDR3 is CASSSGQYSGNTIYF. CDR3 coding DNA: TGTGCCAGCAGTTCGGGACAGTATTCTGGAAACACCATATATTTT.

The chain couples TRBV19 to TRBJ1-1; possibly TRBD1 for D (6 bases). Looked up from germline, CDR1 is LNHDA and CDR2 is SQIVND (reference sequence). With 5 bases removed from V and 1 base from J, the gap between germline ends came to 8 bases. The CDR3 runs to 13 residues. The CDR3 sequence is CASSETGNTEAFF. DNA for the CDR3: TGTGCCAGTAGTGAGACAGGGAACACTGAAGCTTTCTTT. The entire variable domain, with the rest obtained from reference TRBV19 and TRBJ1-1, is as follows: DGGITQSPKYLFRKEGQNVTLSCEQNLNHDAMYWYRQDPGQGLRLIYYSQIVNDFQKGDIAEGYSVSREKKESFPLTVTSAQKNPTAFYLCASSETGNTEAFFGQGTRLTVV.

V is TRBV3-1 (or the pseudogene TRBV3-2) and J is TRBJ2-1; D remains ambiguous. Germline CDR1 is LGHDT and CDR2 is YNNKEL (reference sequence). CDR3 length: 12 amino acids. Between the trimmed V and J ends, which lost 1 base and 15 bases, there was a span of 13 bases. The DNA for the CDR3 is TGTGCCAGCAGCCAAGGGGCTGGGCCTGGGTTCTTC. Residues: CASSQGAGPGFF.

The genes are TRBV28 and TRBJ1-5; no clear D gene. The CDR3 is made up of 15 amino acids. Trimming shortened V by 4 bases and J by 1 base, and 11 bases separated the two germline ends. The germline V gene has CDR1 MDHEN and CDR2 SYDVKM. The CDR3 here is CASSSPRGSNQPQHF. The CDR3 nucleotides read TGTGCCAGCAGTTCCCCGCGAGGGAGCAATCAGCCCCAGCATTTT.

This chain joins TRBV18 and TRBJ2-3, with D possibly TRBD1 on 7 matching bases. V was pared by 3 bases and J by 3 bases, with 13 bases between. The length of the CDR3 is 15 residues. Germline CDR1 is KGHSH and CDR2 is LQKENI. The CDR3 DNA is TGTGCCAGCTCACCGGAGGGGGCGCTGACAGATACGCAGTATTTT. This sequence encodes CASSPEGALTDTQYF. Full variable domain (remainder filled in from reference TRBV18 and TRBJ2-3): NAGVMQNPRHLVRRRGQEARLRCSPMKGHSHVYWYRQLPEEGLKFMVYLQKENIIDESGMPKERFSAEFPKEGPSILRIQQVVRGDSAAYFCASSPEGALTDTQYFGPGTRLTVL.

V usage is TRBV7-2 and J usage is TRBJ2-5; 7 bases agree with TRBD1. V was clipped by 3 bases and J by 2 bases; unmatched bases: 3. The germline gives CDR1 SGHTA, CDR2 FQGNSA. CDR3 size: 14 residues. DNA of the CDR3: TGTGCCAGCAGCTTCTGGGGACAGCAAGAGACCCAGTACTTC. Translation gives CASSFWGQQETQYF.

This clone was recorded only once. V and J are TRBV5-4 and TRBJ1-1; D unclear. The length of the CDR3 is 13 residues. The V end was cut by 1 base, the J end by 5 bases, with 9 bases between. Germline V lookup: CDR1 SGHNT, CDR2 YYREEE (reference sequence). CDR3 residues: CASSLLVRTEAFF. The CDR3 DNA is TGTGCCAGCAGCTTGTTAGTGAGAACTGAAGCTTTCTTT.

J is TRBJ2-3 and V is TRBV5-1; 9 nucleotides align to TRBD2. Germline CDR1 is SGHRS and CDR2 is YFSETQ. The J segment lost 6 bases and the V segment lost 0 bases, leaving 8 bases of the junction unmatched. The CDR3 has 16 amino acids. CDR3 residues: CASSLAVSGRVDTQYF. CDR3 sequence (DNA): TGCGCCAGCAGCTTGGCCGTTAGCGGGAGAGTCGATACGCAGTATTTT. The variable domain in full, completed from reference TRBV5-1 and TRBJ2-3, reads KAGVTQTPRYLIKTRGQQVTLSCSPISGHRSVSWYQQTPGQGLQFLFEYFSETQRNKGNFPGRFSGRQFSNSRSEMNVSTLELGDSALYLCASSLAVSGRVDTQYFGPGTRLTVL.

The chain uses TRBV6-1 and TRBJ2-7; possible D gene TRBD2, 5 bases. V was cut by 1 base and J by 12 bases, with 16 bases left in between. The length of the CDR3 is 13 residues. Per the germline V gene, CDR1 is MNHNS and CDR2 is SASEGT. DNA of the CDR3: TGTGCCAGCAGTGAAGGTTTGGAGGTCCGATGGTACTTC. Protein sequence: CASSEGLEVRWYF.

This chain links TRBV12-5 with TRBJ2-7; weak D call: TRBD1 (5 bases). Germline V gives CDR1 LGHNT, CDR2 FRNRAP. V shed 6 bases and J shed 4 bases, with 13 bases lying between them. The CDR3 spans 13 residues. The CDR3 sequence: CASGMGPGYEQYF. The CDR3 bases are TGTGCTAGTGGGATGGGGCCTGGTTACGAGCAGTACTTC.